This T cell receptor beta chain was captured in a study of breast tumors, draining lymph nodes, adjacent tissues (dated by TCRdb to 2016 to 2017). Regarding the study in general: Breast cancer patients provided tumor, adjacent nontumor tissue and axillary lymph nodes, and the study compared the TCR beta repertoires across these three sources. The study was designed to assess the relationships and possible T-cell exchange between tumor, surrounding tissue and draining lymph node repertoires in human breast cancer.

Sequencer: Illumina HiSeq 2000. TCR beta chain libraries were generated by multiplex PCR amplification. High-throughput sequencing was used to analyze the amplified TCR beta chain products. TCRdb reanalyzed the raw reads on its own, using fastp at Q25 for trimming and MiXCR for clone calling, and kept in-frame beta chains. Here each entry gathers all rows of one CDR3 protein and keeps the most common genes and DNA. Recorded for this sample are approximately 210,000 distinct CDR3 sequences; 32% of them occurred a single time. Clones ranked in the top ten supply around 1.4% of the sample. To note about this clonotype: Its binding antigen is unknown. Within one base of it there is no much larger clone, and no base qualities were kept.

V sheds 4 bases and J sheds 8 bases, leaving 15 bases between their ends. The germline V gene (reference sequence) supplies CDR1 SEHNR and CDR2 FQNEAQ. The CDR3 runs 14 amino acids, cysteine and phenylalanine included. Only CDR3 DNA remains: 42 bases, in frame from the first base. On the study overall, not on this receptor specifically: A scenario in which most tumor T cells derive from the lymph node and then expand within tumor tissue was judged to be consistent with the data. The study presented the conclusion that tumor T cells originate in lymph nodes as consistent with a hypothesis, not as something directly demonstrated. The similarity between tumor and nontumor tissue repertoires was significantly greater in luminal-like breast cancer than in basal-like breast cancer. Tumor T-cell repertoires showed less diversity than lymph node repertoires and more diversity than nontumor tissue repertoires, and tumor T-cell repertoires showed preferential V and J gene usage.

The lymph node samples were taken from the axillary draining lymph nodes of breast cancer patients. This sequence was found in a female donor with breast cancer. Some clones in this sample may be carry-over from other donors' samples. The sequenced sample was axillary lymph node tissue. The chain employs TRBV7-9 and TRBJ2-1, with the D gene tentatively TRBD1 or TRBD2, based on 5 matching bases in each. The sequenced DNA: TGTGCCAGCAGCTCCGAATGGGGGATCCATGAGCAGTTCTTC. The encoded protein is CASSSEWGIHEQFF.